The rows below give T cell receptor beta chains drawn from one sample of a study of control samples from healthy donors and cancer patients. Produced via immunoSEQ multiplex PCR; TCRdb's table is partial and in-frame only. The sample lists more than 110,000 clones; 80% to 90% were seen once. The sequenced sample was blood. The receptors originated from a woman aged 25 to 39 in good health. CDR3s include the opening cysteine and the closing phenylalanine or tryptophan. Fields, in order: clone size, J gene, D gene, V gene, CDR3 protein, CDR3 DNA. D genes are given only for firm matches. Size is stated for part of the rows, as once, few or many counts, or as a class when the clone is expanded.

.	TRBJ2-2	TRBD2	TRBV24-1	CATSELAGGLSDTGELFF	TGTGCCACCAGTGAACTAGCGGGAGGGCTGTCGGACACCGGGGAGCTGTTTTTT
.	TRBJ2-1	.	TRBV10-1	CASREGAEYNEQFF	TGCGCCAGTAGGGAGGGGGCGGAATACAATGAGCAGTTCTTC
.	TRBJ1-2	TRBD1	TRBV29-1	CSVEGTGESEGYTF	TGCAGCGTTGAAGGTACAGGGGAGTCCGAAGGCTACACCTTC
.	TRBJ1-2	.	TRBV28	CATTWGGWNGYTF	TGTGCCACCACCTGGGGGGGATGGAACGGCTACACCTTC
.	TRBJ2-7	.	TRBV6-5	CASRTRVLLEQYF	TGTGCCAGCAGAACCAGGGTACTGCTGGAGCAGTACTTC
.	TRBJ1-4	.	TRBV30	CAWSVRGGSNEKLFF	TGTGCCTGGAGTGTACGAGGGGGGTCTAATGAAAAACTGTTTTTT
.	TRBJ2-1	.	TRBV6-2/TRBV6-3	CASSSPESSYNEQFF	TGTGCCAGCAGTTCCCCTGAGAGCTCCTACAATGAGCAGTTCTTC
.	TRBJ2-7	TRBD1	TRBV18	CASSPKGPRDRVNYEQYF	TGTGCCAGCTCACCAAAGGGACCGCGGGACAGGGTTAACTACGAGCAGTACTTC
.	TRBJ1-2	.	TRBV9	CASSVGPGNYGYTF	TGTGCCAGCAGCGTCGGTCCAGGAAACTATGGCTACACCTTC
.	TRBJ2-2	.	TRBV5-4	CASSREGFPTGELFF	TGTGCCAGCAGCCGAGAGGGATTCCCCACCGGGGAGCTGTTTTTT
once	TRBJ2-3	.	TRBV6-4	CASSDLATDTQYF	TGTGCCAGCAGTGATCTGGCCACAGATACGCAGTATTTT